This T cell receptor (beta chain) was observed in a study of early T cells in non-severe SARS-CoV-2 infection. The CDR3 sequence is 15 residues long. V dropped 1 base and J dropped 4 bases, with 8 bases sitting between them. The germline V gene encodes CDR1 MNHEY and CDR2 SMNVEV (reference sequence). This clonotype was picked up many times. Researchers tagged individual cDNA molecules with unique molecular identifiers. TCRdb re-called the 5' RACE reads through MiXCR, storing one row per CDR3 protein. The sample consists of about 42,000 distinct CDR3 sequences, approximately 5.9% of them appearing once.

This TCR was recovered from an adult who was a healthcare worker with PCR-confirmed SARS-CoV-2 infection or an uninfected control (not recorded which). The source material was whole blood, sampled at baseline. This chain connects TRBV27 to TRBJ2-6; D gene uncertain. The CDR3 protein is CASSLLLPGANVLTF. The CDR3 nucleotides read TGTGCCAGCAGTTTATTGCTCCCCGGGGCCAACGTCCTGACTTTC.